This TCR beta chain was documented in a study of regulatory T cells in long-lasting Graves disease. Study details: Over 5 years on antithyroid drugs plus positive TSH receptor antibodies marked Graves' disease as persistent. Study results and limitations: Persistent Graves' cases showed lower TCR diversity than newly diagnosed cases. With 2,500 to 3,000 shared public clonotypes, persistent patients exceeded new patients, who shared about 1,000.

The V end lost 4 bases, the J end lost 8 bases, and 14 bases lay between the germline ends. Germline lookup yields CDR1 GTSNPN and CDR2 SVGIG (reference sequence). CDR3 length equals 13 residues. Regarding time point: persistent/refractory GD, antithyroid drugs over 5 years with positive TRAb. Researchers made the TCR library from RNA that was extracted from PBMCs. This clonotype was detected ten times or more. Its antigen is currently unknown. Arm-PCR of CDR3 regions and iRepertoire HTBI primers were the basis on which TCR beta libraries were built. In the original workflow: Spanning all samples, the identified segments comprised around 60 TRBV and about 15 TRBJ. TCRdb reprocessed the multiplex PCR reads via MiXCR and lists one record per CDR3 protein. For this entry, the V and J calls and clone size follow TCRdb and not the study's own pipeline. The sample carries 600,000 to 800,000 distinct CDR3 sequences, about 32% recorded once.

Sequences were derived from peripheral blood mononuclear cells (PBMCs), sampled when the disease was refractory, from a patient treated with antithyroid drugs. The rearrangement links TRBV30 to TRBJ1-4; perhaps TRBD1 as D (6 bases). This clonotype was sampled from a female donor with Graves disease. CDR3 sequence: CAWNREVGEKLFF. CDR3 bases: TGTGCCTGGAACAGGGAAGTAGGGGAAAAACTGTTTTTT.